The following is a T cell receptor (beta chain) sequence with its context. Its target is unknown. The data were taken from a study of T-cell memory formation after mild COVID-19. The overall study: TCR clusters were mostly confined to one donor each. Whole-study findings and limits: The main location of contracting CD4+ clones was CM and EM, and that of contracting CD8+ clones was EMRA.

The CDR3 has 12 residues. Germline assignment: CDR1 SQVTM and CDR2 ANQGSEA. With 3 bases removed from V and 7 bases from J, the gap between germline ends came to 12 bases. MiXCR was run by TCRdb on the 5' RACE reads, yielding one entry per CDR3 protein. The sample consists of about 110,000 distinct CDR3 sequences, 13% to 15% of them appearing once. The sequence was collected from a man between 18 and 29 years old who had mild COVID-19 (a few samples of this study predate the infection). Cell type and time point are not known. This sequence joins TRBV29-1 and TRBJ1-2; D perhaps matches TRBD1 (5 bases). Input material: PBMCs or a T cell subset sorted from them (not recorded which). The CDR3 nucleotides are TGCAGCGTTGAGGAACAGGCGGGTGGCTACACCTTC. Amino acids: CSVEEQAGGYTF.